These 32 T cell receptor beta chains share one sample of origin, sequenced in a study of cytomegalovirus exposure and HLA in healthy donors. The PCR ran on 60 Vbeta and 13 Jbeta primers. Generated by immunoSEQ multiplex PCR, the TCRdb table keeps only in-frame clones and is missing some. The data hold about 120,000 clones, with over 60% observed a single time. The sample was PBMCs. These receptors came from a woman aged 25 to 39 in good health and CMV-seropositive.

This chain connects TRBV4-1 to TRBJ2-7; D not certain. The CDR3 has 14 residues. The germline V gene has CDR1 MGHRA and CDR2 YSYEKL. V lost 0 bases, J lost 6 bases, and 12 bases lay in between. The CDR3 bases are TGCGCCAGCAGCCAAGATGGTGCGTTTCTCGAGCAGTACTTC. Protein product: CASSQDGAFLEQYF.

As for this clone: The junction shows a germline mismatch at one end, possibly a read error. The rearrangement links TRBV7-9 to TRBJ2-1, with 7 bases fitting TRBD1. The V gene's germline CDR1 is SEHNR and CDR2 FQNEAQ (reference sequence). The length of the CDR3 is 12 residues. In nucleotides, the CDR3 is TGTTCCAGCAGCTTAGGGGGCGATGAGCAGTTCTTC. Protein product: CSSSLGGDEQFF. The full variable domain, rest sourced from reference TRBV7-9 and TRBJ2-1, is DTGVSQNPRHKITKRGQNVTFRCDPISEHNRLYWYRQTLGQGPEFLTYFQNEAQLEKSRLLSDRFSAERPKGSFSTLEIQRTEQGDSAMYLCSSSLGGDEQFFGPGTRLTVL.

This chain uses TRBV4-3 with TRBJ2-7; 10 bases match TRBD2. Trimming at V came to 4 bases and at J to 1 base, leaving 10 bases not matched to a gene. CDR1 is LGHNA, CDR2 YSLEER, per germline. This CDR3 comprises 17 residues. This CDR3 is CASSPRGGSGGSYEQYF. CDR3 nucleotides: TGCGCCAGCAGCCCGAGAGGGGGTAGCGGGGGGTCCTACGAGCAGTACTTC.

A remark on this clone: The junction does not match germline at one end; this may be a read error. V and J are TRBV5-1 and TRBJ1-6, with 7 bases lining up with TRBD1. Germline CDR1 is SGHRS and CDR2 is YFSETQ. This CDR3 has 16 residues. CDR3 loop: CASSTTGQGGNSPLYF. DNA of the CDR3: TGCGCCAGCAGCACGACAGGGCAAGGTGGAAATTCACCCCTCTACTTT.

This clone came up once. The chain combines TRBV7-2 with TRBJ1-2; D unresolved. Germline-derived CDR1 and CDR2 are SGHTA and FQGNSA. The CDR3 is 14 amino acids. Trimming stripped 0 bases from V and 6 bases from J, with 11 bases between. The CDR3 DNA sequence: TGTGCCAGCAGCTTAGCGGGCGGGTGGGATGGCTACACCTTC. Translated, it gives CASSLAGGWDGYTF.

The V gene is TRBV7-2, the J gene TRBJ1-2, with TRBD1 identical over 8 bases. The CDR3 covers 15 residues. Germline-derived CDR1 and CDR2 are SGHTA and FQGNSA. V lost 1 base to trimming and J lost 3 bases; unmatched junction nucleotides: 4. This CDR3 reads CASSLVGGQDYGYTF. DNA for the CDR3: TGTGCCAGCAGCTTAGTGGGGGGACAGGACTATGGCTACACCTTC.

This sequence joins TRBV14 and TRBJ1-4; no definite D call. This CDR3 contains 16 residues. Per the germline V gene, CDR1 is SGHDN and CDR2 is FVKESK. V was shortened by 3 bases and J by 3 bases, with 14 bases between the two germline ends. CDR3 bases: TGTGCCAGCAGCCATGGGAGTGGTTGGCCTAATGAAAAACTGTTTTTT. It codes for CASSHGSGWPNEKLFF.

The rearrangement joins TRBV4-3 to TRBJ2-5; TRBD1 aligns across 10 bases. Trimming at V came to 3 bases and at J to 4 bases, leaving 5 bases not matched to a gene. The germline gives CDR1 LGHNA, CDR2 YSLEER. CDR3 size: 15 residues. As DNA, the CDR3 is TGCGCCAGCAGCCATGGACAGGGGGAGGGAGAGACCCAGTACTTC. This sequence encodes CASSHGQGEGETQYF.

This chain uses TRBV12-5 with TRBJ2-5; 12 bases agree with TRBD1. The V and J ends lost 5 bases and 4 bases, in that order; junction bases with no gene match: 5. The CDR3 runs to 15 residues. Per germline, CDR1 LGHNT and CDR2 FRNRAP. CDR3 residues: CASGPWDRGLETQYF. The CDR3 DNA sequence: TGTGCTAGTGGTCCCTGGGACAGGGGGCTAGAGACCCAGTACTTC. Full variable domain (outside the CDR3, taken from reference TRBV12-5 and TRBJ2-5): DARVTQTPRHKVTEMGQEVTMRCQPILGHNTVFWYRQTMMQGLELLAYFRNRAPLDDSGMPKDRFSAEMPDATLATLKIQPSEPRDSAVYFCASGPWDRGLETQYFGPGTRLLVL.

Remarks on this clone: The sample holds other DNA sequences that translate to the same CDR3. The chain recombines TRBV2 with TRBJ1-1; possibly TRBD1 for D (6 bases). The V gene lost 5 bases and the J gene lost 5 bases, with 9 bases spanning the gap. The CDR3 loop spans 12 amino acids. CDR1 and CDR2 (germline): SNHLY, FYNNEI. The CDR3 nucleotides read TGTGCCAGCAGTTCCCAGGGGACTGAAGCTTTCTTT. Translating it yields CASSSQGTEAFF.

The gene calls are TRBV6-5 and TRBJ2-3, with TRBD2 matching 9 bases. This CDR3 region has 14 residues. CDR1 and CDR2 (germline): MNHEY, SVGAGI. J was trimmed by 11 bases and V by 2 bases; bases with no gene match: 8. CDR3 loop: CASSYDSGGRGQYF. The CDR3 nucleotides read TGTGCCAGCAGTTACGATAGCGGGGGAAGGGGGCAGTATTTT.

The gene calls are TRBV5-4 and TRBJ1-2; weak D call: TRBD1 (6 bases). Deletions cut 0 bases from V and 3 bases from J, with 9 bases between. Per the germline V gene, CDR1 is SGHNT and CDR2 is YYREEE (reference sequence). The CDR3 runs to 14 residues. CDR3 sequence (DNA): TGTGCCAGCAGCTTGGACAGGGCTGACTATGGCTACACCTTC. This translates into CASSLDRADYGYTF. Full variable domain (rest looked up from reference TRBV5-4 and TRBJ1-2): ETGVTQSPTHLIKTRGQQVTLRCSSQSGHNTVSWYQQALGQGPQFIFQYYREEENGRGNFPPRFSGLQFPNYSSELNVNALELDDSALYLCASSLDRADYGYTFGSGTRLTVV.

The J gene is TRBJ1-4, the V gene TRBV5-1; TRBD1 matches at 8 bases. The CDR3 runs to 16 residues. Losses at the gene ends were 4 bases for V and 4 bases for J; bases not matched to a gene: 9. The germline CDR1 and CDR2 sequences are SGHRS and YFSETQ. The CDR3: CASSPRQGASNEKLFF. The CDR3 DNA follows: TGCGCCAGCAGCCCCCGCCAGGGGGCGAGTAATGAAAAACTGTTTTTT.

This clone has more than one count but fewer than ten. The J gene is TRBJ1-6, the V gene TRBV7-2; the match to TRBD1 covers 7 bases. CDR1 and CDR2 (germline): SGHTA, FQGNSA. CDR3 size: 16 residues. The V segment lost 6 bases and the J segment 0 bases; nucleotides outside the gene matches: 5. The CDR3 is CASSRQGSSYNSPLHF. The CDR3 region has the DNA TGTGCCAGCAGTAGACAGGGAAGCTCCTATAATTCACCCCTCCACTTT.

The chain uses TRBV7-2 and TRBJ2-3, with D tentatively TRBD1 (6 bases). Germline CDR1 and CDR2: SGHTA and FQGNSA. Trimming took off 3 bases at V and 5 bases at J, with 9 bases between the two ends. The CDR3 runs to 13 residues. CDR3 in DNA: TGTGCCAGCAGCTTCCCAGGGGAAGATACGCAGTATTTT. Protein sequence: CASSFPGEDTQYF.

This chain joins TRBV27 and TRBJ2-3; D unclear. Germline assignment: CDR1 MNHEY and CDR2 SMNVEV (reference sequence). Trimming pared 4 bases from V and 4 bases from J, leaving 3 bases between. The CDR3 length is 11 residues. The CDR3 loop is CASSSADTQYF. The CDR3 DNA follows: TGTGCCAGCAGTTCAGCAGATACGCAGTATTTT.

The rearrangement uses TRBV7-8 and TRBJ1-4; no clear D gene. Germline CDR1 is SGHVS and CDR2 is FQNEAQ. The CDR3 extends over 15 amino acids. V was trimmed by 1 base and J by 5 bases, leaving 11 bases between them. The CDR3 nucleotides are TGTGCCAGCAGCTTAGTTATGGGAGGGAATGAAAAACTGTTTTTT. Residues: CASSLVMGGNEKLFF. Based on the CDR3 plus reference TRBV7-8 and TRBJ1-4, the full variable domain is GAGVSQSPRYKVAKRGQDVALRCDPISGHVSLFWYQQALGQGPEFLTYFQNEAQLDKSGLPSDRFFAERPEGSVSTLKIQRTQQEDSAVYLCASSLVMGGNEKLFFGSGTQLSVL.

The chain combines TRBV9 with TRBJ2-2, with a weak D call TRBD1 (5 bases). From germline, CDR1 is SGDLS and CDR2 YYNGEE. This CDR3 contains 14 residues. V lost 3 bases to trimming and J lost 6 bases, with 12 bases between them. The CDR3 loop reads CASSADSFPGELFF. The CDR3 DNA reads as TGTGCCAGCAGCGCAGACAGCTTCCCCGGGGAGCTGTTTTTT.

The chain is built from TRBV28 and TRBJ1-5, with unresolved D. Germline CDR1 MDHEN, CDR2 SYDVKM. Trimming left V 2 bases short and J 0 bases short, with 8 bases between. The CDR3 spans 15 residues. CDR3 DNA: TGTGCCAGCAGTTTAAAGCGGAGTAGCAATCAGCCCCAGCATTTT. Translation gives CASSLKRSSNQPQHF.

The chain has TRBV29-1 and TRBJ2-3, with 10 bases lining up with TRBD2. The germline CDR1 and CDR2 sequences are SQVTM and ANQGSEA. The CDR3 consists of 15 residues. J was trimmed by 7 bases and V by 3 bases; bases with no gene match: 10. This chain's CDR3 is CSVDRQLAGYYTQYF. In DNA form, the CDR3 reads TGCAGCGTTGACAGACAACTAGCGGGGTACTATACGCAGTATTTT.

The chain has TRBV7-9 and TRBJ2-7, with 12 positions matching TRBD2. With V trimmed by 6 bases and J by 0 bases, 3 bases remained unmatched. Per the germline V gene, CDR1 is SEHNR and CDR2 is FQNEAQ (reference sequence). The CDR3 has 15 amino acids. In DNA form, the CDR3 reads TGTGCCAGCAGTATACTAGCGGGGGGCTCCTACGAGCAGTACTTC. Amino acids: CASSILAGGSYEQYF.

This clone occurred once. The chain uses TRBV19 and TRBJ2-5, with D perhaps matching TRBD1 (5 bases). The CDR3 extends over 14 amino acids. Trimming removed 1 base from V and 2 bases from J, with 8 bases in between. Germline loops: CDR1 LNHDA, CDR2 SQIVND (reference sequence). The CDR3: CASSIGRVQETQYF. The CDR3 coding sequence is TGTGCCAGTAGTATAGGCAGGGTGCAAGAGACCCAGTACTTC.

The chain combines TRBV2 with TRBJ2-2, with 8 bases identical to TRBD1. This CDR3 is 16 amino acids long. The V segment lost 4 bases and the J segment 6 bases; nucleotides outside the gene matches: 10. Germline CDR1 and CDR2: SNHLY and FYNNEI. The CDR3 DNA reads as TGTGCCAGCAGTGTGCGGAGGACAGGGCGCGCCGGGGAGCTGTTTTTT. Translation: CASSVRRTGRAGELFF.

The chain couples TRBV2 to TRBJ2-1, with 9 bases aligning to TRBD2. CDR1 and CDR2 from the germline V gene are SNHLY and FYNNEI. Trimming cost V 8 bases and J 9 bases; bases outside gene matches: 8. The CDR3 is 13 amino acids. The CDR3 is CASGAGGAREQFF. CDR3 DNA: TGTGCCAGCGGGGCGGGGGGGGCCCGTGAGCAGTTCTTC.

This sequence joins TRBV5-1 and TRBJ2-2; D might be TRBD2 (6 bases). Germline values: CDR1 SGHRS, CDR2 YFSETQ. The CDR3 runs to 16 residues. Trimming cost V 0 bases and J 2 bases, with 11 bases left between them. The CDR3 loop reads CASSLELAPNTGELFF. The CDR3 DNA reads TGCGCCAGCAGCTTGGAACTAGCCCCCAACACCGGGGAGCTGTTTTTT.

V and J are TRBV14 and TRBJ2-2; no definite D call. CDR3 length: 13 amino acids. Germline V gene lookup returns CDR1 SGHDN and CDR2 FVKESK. Trimming stripped 0 bases from V and 8 bases from J, with 7 bases between. The CDR3 DNA is TGTGCCAGCAGCCAAGATCGTACAGGGGAGCTGTTTTTT. This gives the protein CASSQDRTGELFF.

The chain carries TRBV7-2 and TRBJ2-1, with a tentative D call TRBD2 (6 bases). Germline V gene data show CDR1 as SGHTA and CDR2 as FQGNSA. This CDR3 has 15 residues. V lost 2 bases and J 11 bases, leaving 19 bases between the germline ends. CDR3 bases: TGTGCCAGCAGCTTAAAAGGCCCTAGCGAGAGGCAGCAGTTCTTC. It encodes CASSLKGPSERQQFF.

The chain combines TRBV7-2 with TRBJ1-1, with TRBD1 as a possible D gene (6 bases). The CDR3 extends over 14 amino acids. The V gene's germline CDR1 is SGHTA and CDR2 FQGNSA. Trimming cost V 5 bases and J 1 base, with 11 bases left between them. CDR3 loop: CASSPGAWNTEAFF. CDR3 in DNA: TGTGCCAGCAGCCCAGGGGCCTGGAACACTGAAGCTTTCTTT.

The chain couples TRBV2 to TRBJ2-5, with 7 bases that match TRBD1. From germline, CDR1 is SNHLY and CDR2 FYNNEI. The CDR3 extends over 14 amino acids. V lost 8 bases to trimming and J lost 2 bases; unmatched junction nucleotides: 8. This chain's CDR3 is CASRKGAPQETQYF. DNA for the CDR3: TGTGCCAGCCGAAAGGGGGCTCCTCAAGAGACCCAGTACTTC.

The chain joins TRBV7-8 to TRBJ2-7, with D hard to call. The germline V and J ends were trimmed by 5 bases and 2 bases, with 10 bases remaining between them. Per the germline V gene, CDR1 is SGHVS and CDR2 is FQNEAQ. The length of the CDR3 is 13 residues. The CDR3 DNA reads TGTGCCAGCAGCCCGGTGCGAGCCTACGAGCAGTACTTC. Amino acids: CASSPVRAYEQYF. The full variable domain, in which reference TRBV7-8 and TRBJ2-7 provide the parts outside the CDR3, is GAGVSQSPRYKVAKRGQDVALRCDPISGHVSLFWYQQALGQGPEFLTYFQNEAQLDKSGLPSDRFFAERPEGSVSTLKIQRTQQEDSAVYLCASSPVRAYEQYFGPGTRLTVT.

This clone has just one count. The V call is TRBV7-9, the J call TRBJ2-7; 9 bases are a match to TRBD1. The CDR3 has 13 residues. The germline CDR1 and CDR2 sequences are SEHNR and FQNEAQ (reference sequence). V lost 5 bases, J lost 3 bases, and 2 bases stayed unmatched. CDR3 sequence (DNA): TGTGCCAGCAGCCCGGGACAGGGCTACGAGCAGTACTTC. Its translation is CASSPGQGYEQYF.

V and J are TRBV2 and TRBJ2-6; D unresolved. From germline, CDR1 is SNHLY and CDR2 FYNNEI. V was trimmed by 5 bases and J by 0 bases, leaving 8 bases between them. This CDR3 contains 15 residues. In nucleotides, the CDR3 is TGTGCCAGCAGTCCTTCGGGCTCTGGGGCCAACGTCCTGACTTTC. Translated: CASSPSGSGANVLTF.